This is a list of T cell receptor beta chains from one sample in a study of T cell responses to AZD1222 COVID-19 vaccine. The assay was immunoSEQ multiplex PCR, and TCRdb's table has in-frame clones only and misses some. Of roughly 130,000 clones in the sample, roughly 87% were seen once. Sequenced material: peripheral blood, taken on day 0 of AZD1222 vaccination. Source of these receptors: an adult in good health. Each CDR3 is given with its conserved first and last residue. The D gene is left open where the match is weak. Size is omitted from some rows. Given values are once, few, many or a class for expanded clones.

size: NA; J: TRBJ1-3; V: TRBV20-1; D: NA; DNA: TGCAGTGCTGGGGGGGGACGCTCCATATATTTT; CDR3: CSAGGGRSIYF
size: NA; J: TRBJ2-3; V: TRBV9; D: TRBD2; DNA: TGTGCCAGCAGTGGGGAGGGGGATACGCAGTATTTT; CDR3: CASSGEGDTQYF
size: once; J: TRBJ2-1; V: TRBV7-2; D: NA; DNA: TGTGCCAGCAGCTTAGGATTCTCCGTCAATGAGCAGTTCTTC; CDR3: CASSLGFSVNEQFF
size: once; J: TRBJ1-1; V: TRBV28; D: NA; DNA: TGTGCCAGCAGCCCCACAGGGAGAGGGACTGAAGCTTTCTTT; CDR3: CASSPTGRGTEAFF
size: NA; J: TRBJ2-2; V: TRBV5-1; D: NA; DNA: TGCGCCAGCAGGGCCGGAGGGACCGGGGAGCTGTTTTTT; CDR3: CASRAGGTGELFF
size: NA; J: TRBJ1-3; V: TRBV7-2; D: NA; DNA: TGTGCCAGCAGCTTACTGAACCTCAGGGAATCTGGAAACACCATATATTTT; CDR3: CASSLLNLRESGNTIYF
size: NA; J: TRBJ2-7; V: TRBV25-1; D: TRBD1; DNA: TGTGCCAGCAGTGATTGGACAGGGGGCCACGAGCAGTACTTC; CDR3: CASSDWTGGHEQYF
size: NA; J: TRBJ1-2; V: TRBV6-5; D: NA; DNA: TGTGCCAGCAGCGACAGCCTAAAAAACTATGGCTACACCTTC; CDR3: CASSDSLKNYGYTF
size: NA; J: TRBJ1-6; V: TRBV5-4; D: TRBD1; DNA: TGTGCCAGCAGCTTTCGACAGGGAGTCGGTTCACCCCTCCACTTT; CDR3: CASSFRQGVGSPLHF
size: NA; J: TRBJ2-5; V: TRBV7-9; D: NA; DNA: TGTGCCAGCAGCTTAGTCTCGGGGCAAGAGACCCAGTACTTC; CDR3: CASSLVSGQETQYF
size: NA; J: TRBJ2-1; V: TRBV6-5; D: NA; DNA: TGTGCCAGCAGTTACGGCATACAGGCAGAGCAGTTCTTC; CDR3: CASSYGIQAEQFF
size: NA; J: TRBJ2-7; V: TRBV7-9; D: TRBD1; DNA: TGTGCCAGCAGCTCCACAGGGGAACGGGTCATCTACGAGCAGTACTTC; CDR3: CASSSTGERVIYEQYF
size: NA; J: TRBJ1-1; V: TRBV2; D: NA; DNA: TGTGCCAGCAAGGACAGTTTGAACACTGAAGCTTTCTTT; CDR3: CASKDSLNTEAFF
size: NA; J: TRBJ2-1; V: TRBV7-2; D: NA; DNA: TGTGCCAGCAGCTTTACTAGCACGAGCTCCTACAATGAGCAGTTCTTC; CDR3: CASSFTSTSSYNEQFF
size: NA; J: TRBJ2-7; V: TRBV28; D: TRBD1; DNA: TGTGCCAGCGGACAGGGGGGATTCTGGGAGCAGTACTTC; CDR3: CASGQGGFWEQYF
size: NA; J: TRBJ2-3; V: TRBV10-3; D: NA; DNA: TGTGCCATCAGCGGCCAAGTGGCCCCAGATACGCAGTATTTT; CDR3: CAISGQVAPDTQYF
size: NA; J: TRBJ1-3; V: TRBV28; D: TRBD1; DNA: TGTGCCAGCAGCCAGCCGGGACAGATCTCTGGAAACACCATATATTTT; CDR3: CASSQPGQISGNTIYF